This TCR beta chain comes out of a study of blood T cell repertoires in COVID-19. Study information: Material from acute and convalescent COVID-19 was sourced from the United States, Italy and Spain.

Sequencing was performed with immunoSEQ multiplex PCR; in TCRdb, only in-frame clones are kept and a portion is missing. The profile covers approximately 210,000 clones, with about 88% appearing a single time and 1.5% to 2% taken by the ten largest. The V end was cut by 4 bases, the J end by 6 bases, with 13 bases between. CDR3 length: 13 residues. The germline V gene encodes CDR1 GTSNPN and CDR2 SVGIG (reference sequence). This chain joins TRBV30 and TRBJ2-1; no clear D gene. Sequencing was carried out using peripheral blood. The clonotype was recovered from a man in his 70s with acute or convalescent COVID-19. CDR3 sequence: CAWMADHANEQFF. DNA of the CDR3: TGTGCCTGGATGGCAGATCACGCCAATGAGCAGTTCTTC.